One and the same sample provided the 3 T cell receptor beta chains below, sequenced in a study of blood T cells in healthy people across ages. Sample-barcoded 5' priming and a J-beta primer mix drove a second PCR of 7 to 11 cycles. TCRdb re-analysed the 5' RACE reads in MiXCR, keeping a single row per CDR3 protein. Of about 560,000 distinct CDR3 sequences listed, about 25% are singletons. These data are also associated with another study on T cells of mothers and their children.

Sequencing input: blood. These receptors all stem from a boy aged 2 to 10 in good health.

The rearrangement uses TRBV2 and TRBJ2-3; 7 bases are a match to TRBD2. The CDR3 extends over 16 amino acids. CDR1 and CDR2 from the germline V gene are SNHLY and FYNNEI. Trimming cost V 6 bases and J 4 bases; bases outside gene matches: 13. CDR3 sequence (DNA): TGTGCCAGCAGGGGTCACTCTAGCGGCGGGGCAGATACGCAGTATTTT. Protein product: CASRGHSSGGADTQYF.

This chain links TRBV20-1 with TRBJ2-5, with TRBD2 identical over 8 bases. Germline CDR1 reads DFQATT; CDR2 reads SNEGSKA (reference sequence). This CDR3 has 14 residues. With 5 bases clipped from V and 2 bases from J, the junction kept 7 bases outside the gene matches. Here the CDR3 reads CSAGSGANQETQYF. The CDR3 region has the DNA TGCAGTGCTGGTAGCGGGGCCAATCAAGAGACCCAGTACTTC.

Comment on this clonotype: Lacking the conserved final phenylalanine or tryptophan, this CDR3 likely reflects a read error. V is TRBV4-3 and J is TRBJ2-5; 13 bases map to TRBD2. The CDR3 length is 17 residues. Looked up from germline, CDR1 is LGHNA and CDR2 is YSLEER. The V gene end was trimmed by 4 bases and the J gene end by 3 bases; junction bases not matched to a gene: 8. CDR3 sequence (DNA): TGCGCCAGCAGCCTTTCCCTCGGACTAGCGGGAGAAGAGACCCAGTACTGC. Translating it yields CASSLSLGLAGEETQYC.